The rows below give T cell receptor beta chains drawn from one sample of a study of high-grade serous ovarian cancer treatment subgroups. Libraries were prepared by immunoSEQ multiplex PCR; TCRdb keeps only in-frame clonotypes and omits some of them. The sample has more than 15,000 clones; approximately 71% are singletons. Source material: tumor tissue. These receptor sequences come from a human donor with high-grade serous ovarian cancer. CDR3s include the opening cysteine and the closing phenylalanine or tryptophan. The order of the fields is V gene, D gene, J gene, CDR3 DNA, CDR3 protein. D genes are given only for firm matches.

V: TRBV11-3
D: .
J: TRBJ2-5
DNA: TGTGCCAGCAGCTTAGTCTGGCCGCAAGAGACCCAGTACTTC
CDR3: CASSLVWPQETQYF

V: TRBV19
D: .
J: TRBJ1-3
DNA: TGTGCCAGTAGGAACAGGGAAGGAGAGTCTGGAAACACCATATATTTT
CDR3: CASRNREGESGNTIYF

V: TRBV6-1
D: .
J: TRBJ2-7
DNA: TGTGCCAGCAGGCCCCCAGCGCCATATTACGAGCAGTACTTC
CDR3: CASRPPAPYYEQYF

V: TRBV19
D: .
J: TRBJ1-1
DNA: TGTGCCAGTAGTAGGCTGATGTGGGCGGAACGTAACACTGAAGCTTTCTTT
CDR3: CASSRLMWAERNTEAFF

V: TRBV29-1
D: .
J: TRBJ2-1
DNA: TGCAGCGTTAGCCTATTAGGGGTTGAGCAGTTCTTC
CDR3: CSVSLLGVEQFF

V: TRBV5-1
D: .
J: TRBJ2-1
DNA: TGCGCCAGCAGCGCGGACTGGACCTCCTACAATGAGCAGTTCTTC
CDR3: CASSADWTSYNEQFF

V: TRBV5-4
D: TRBD2
J: TRBJ2-3
DNA: TGCGCCAGCAGCCTGGGGGGTAGCGGGGGCTACACAGATACGCAGTATTTT
CDR3: CASSLGGSGGYTDTQYF

V: TRBV29-1
D: .
J: TRBJ1-1
DNA: TGCAGCGTTATGGCCCCCGGGCGAAGCAGCACTGAAGCTTTCTTT
CDR3: CSVMAPGRSSTEAFF

V: TRBV7-2
D: .
J: TRBJ1-6
DNA: TGTGCCAGCAGCTGGGGGACAAATAATTCACCCCTCCACTTT
CDR3: CASSWGTNNSPLHF

V: TRBV5-4
D: .
J: TRBJ1-4
DNA: TGTGCCAGCAGCTTGGGCGGGTCAACTAATGAAAAACTGTTTTTT
CDR3: CASSLGGSTNEKLFF